This is a list of T cell receptor beta chains from one sample in a study of T-cell memory formation after mild COVID-19. TCRdb re-derived calls from the 5' RACE reads in MiXCR, one entry per CDR3 protein. The sample yields 110,000 to 150,000 distinct CDR3 sequences, 11% to 15% seen once. Sequences were obtained from PBMCs or a T cell subset sorted from them (not recorded which). The receptors here all came from an adult woman who had mild COVID-19 (a few samples of this study predate the infection). Cell type and time point are not known. Both conserved end residues are part of each CDR3. A D gene is named only where the DNA matches it firmly. The size field is filled for only some rows; it gives once, few, many or a size class.

TRBJ1-6 NA NA TRBV20-1 TGCAGTTCTCTCAAAGTGGACAATTCACCCCTCCACTTT CSSLKVDNSPLHF
TRBJ2-3 few TRBD2 TRBV4-2 TGTGCCAGCAGCCAGACGGCGGGGGGCCGCACAGATACGCAGTATTTT CASSQTAGGRTDTQYF
TRBJ2-2 NA NA TRBV2 TGTGCCAGCAGTGGCCGAGGGGGAGATGGCGGGGAGCTGTTTTTT CASSGRGGDGGELFF
TRBJ1-2 many NA TRBV5-5 TGTGCCAGCAGCTTGGAAGTATATTCTAACTATGGCTACACCTTC CASSLEVYSNYGYTF
TRBJ2-7 NA TRBD1 TRBV6-5 TGTGCCAGCAGTTACACCCTCAGACGCGGGACAGGGGGAAACGAGCAGTACTTC CASSYTLRRGTGGNEQYF
TRBJ1-4 few NA TRBV6-6 TGTGCCAGCAGCCTAAATCAGGGACATTTTAATGAAAAACTGTTTTTT CASSLNQGHFNEKLFF
TRBJ2-1 few NA TRBV5-5 TGTGCCAGCACGGCTCATTTAAATGAGCAGTTCTTC CASTAHLNEQFF
TRBJ2-7 few TRBD1 TRBV13 TGTGCCAGCAGCTCGAGGGACAGGCCCTCCTACGAGCAGTACTTC CASSSRDRPSYEQYF
TRBJ2-1 few NA TRBV12-3/TRBV12-4 TGTGCCAGCAGTCTATCCCCGGGGTACAATGAGCAGTTCTTC CASSLSPGYNEQFF
TRBJ2-4 few NA TRBV12-3/TRBV12-4 TGTGCCAGCAGTTTATCAGGGTCGGGGGCCAAAAACATTCAGTACTTC CASSLSGSGAKNIQYF
TRBJ1-2 NA NA TRBV7-9 TGTGCCAGCAGCTCCGGGACCCTTAACTATGGCTACACCTTC CASSSGTLNYGYTF
TRBJ2-7 few NA TRBV6-2/TRBV6-3 TGTGCCAGCAGTTACTCGACACCTCTAGCCTACGAGCAGTACTTC CASSYSTPLAYEQYF
TRBJ2-3 NA TRBD2 TRBV24-1 TGTGCCGCCTCGGGGGGACTAGCGGACACAGATACGCAGTATTTT CAASGGLADTDTQYF
TRBJ1-2 NA NA TRBV6-5 TGTGCCAGCAGTTACTCTCGGGGGGGCAGGGGACACGGCTACACCTTC CASSYSRGGRGHGYTF
TRBJ1-3 few NA TRBV27 TGTGCCAGCAGTTTTGGGGCCCACTCTGGAAACACCATATATTTT CASSFGAHSGNTIYF
TRBJ1-2 few TRBD1 TRBV20-1 TGCAGTGCTAGAGAACTGGACAGGGGGAAGTATGGCTACACCTTC CSARELDRGKYGYTF
TRBJ2-7 NA NA TRBV5-1 TGCGCCAGCAGCTTGGCCGACAGTCCTGAATATCACTTC CASSLADSPEYHF
TRBJ2-1 few NA TRBV11-2 TGTGCCAGCAGCTTAGACGGTACTCCCAGCGCACTGTCCTACAATGAGCAGTTCTTC CASSLDGTPSALSYNEQFF
TRBJ2-3 NA NA TRBV6-6 TGTGCCAGCAGTCCTAGTAGCTTTAGCACAGATACGCAGTATTTT CASSPSSFSTDTQYF
TRBJ1-1 NA NA TRBV4-1 TGCGCCAGCAGCCGCGGCCGCGACGGCATGAACACTGAAGCTTTCTTT CASSRGRDGMNTEAFF
TRBJ1-2 many NA TRBV20-1 TGCAGTGCCCACCCTTACGGCTACACCTTC CSAHPYGYTF
TRBJ2-2 NA TRBD2 TRBV9 TGTGCCAGCAGCGCACGACTAGCGGGAGGGCCCGGGGAGCTGTTTTTT CASSARLAGGPGELFF
TRBJ2-3 few NA TRBV7-8 TGTGCCAGCAGCTTAGCGCCTCAGGGTCATAGCACAGATACGCAGTATTTT CASSLAPQGHSTDTQYF
TRBJ1-2 few TRBD1 TRBV29-1 TGCAGCGTTGTGACCCCAACAGGGGGCTACGGCTACACCTTC CSVVTPTGGYGYTF
TRBJ2-3 once TRBD2 TRBV29-1 TGCAGCGATTGGTTTTCAGGACTAGCGGGAGGACTCCCCGGGGCAGATACGCAGTATTTT CSDWFSGLAGGLPGADTQYF
TRBJ1-1 NA NA TRBV6-5 TGTGCCAGCAGACCCTCTCGGGGACACGGTACTGAAGCTTTCTTT CASRPSRGHGTEAFF
TRBJ2-2 NA NA TRBV25-1 TGTGCCAGCAGTGAGGGGGCGAACACCGGGGAGCTGTTTTTT CASSEGANTGELFF
TRBJ2-2 NA TRBD2 TRBV19 TGTGCCAGTAGAACTCTAGCGGAAAACACCGGGGAGCTGTTTTTT CASRTLAENTGELFF
TRBJ1-6 few TRBD1 TRBV7-9 TGTGCCAGCAGCTCGGGGACAGGGGGGACTTCACCCCTCCACTTT CASSSGTGGTSPLHF
TRBJ2-2 few TRBD2 TRBV10-3 TGTGCCATCAGTGAGTCATCCAGCGGGATAAACACCGGGGAGCTGTTTTTT CAISESSSGINTGELFF
TRBJ2-4 NA TRBD1 TRBV5-6 TGTGCCAGCAGCTTGGGGGGGACAGCCCTGGGGAACATTCAGTACTTC CASSLGGTALGNIQYF
TRBJ1-1 few NA TRBV18 TGTGCCAGCTCACCACCCCCAGGGCTCAGGAACACTGAAGCTTTCTTT CASSPPPGLRNTEAFF
TRBJ2-1 few TRBD2 TRBV5-5 TGTGCCAGCAGCAGCGGGACTAGCGTCAATGAGCAGTTCTTC CASSSGTSVNEQFF
TRBJ1-2 few NA TRBV6-5 TGTGCCAGCAGTTCTCGCGGGGACGGAGCTAACTATGGCTACACCTTC CASSSRGDGANYGYTF
TRBJ2-5 NA TRBD2 TRBV7-7 TGTGCTAGCAGCTTAGACGGGAGGGAGGAGACCCAGTACTTC CASSLDGREETQYF